This T cell receptor beta chain was recovered during a study of T cells in narcolepsy. Worth noting for this clone: Antigen unknown.

General observations from the study: In some patient and control memory CD4+ samples, autoreactive clones were absent.

Here immunoSEQ multiplex PCR was the method, and the copy in TCRdb shows in-frame clones only, minus some. The data contain some 30,000 clones, about four fifths of them singletons. Germline CDR1 is MDHEN and CDR2 is SYDVKM. Trimming at V came to 6 bases and at J to 8 bases, leaving 13 bases not matched to a gene. CDR3 size: 16 residues. This sequence was found in a human donor in good health. The source material was memory (CD45RA-) CD4+ T cells from blood. V is TRBV28 and J is TRBJ1-2; the match to TRBD1 covers 12 bases. CDR3 residues: CASRDPAGQGALGYTF. CDR3 in DNA: TGTGCCAGCAGGGACCCGGCGGGACAGGGGGCTCTGGGCTACACCTTC.